This record concerns one T cell receptor beta chain sequence. The antigen remains undetermined. CDR3 length: 16 residues. The germline V and J ends were trimmed by 5 bases and 6 bases, with 23 bases remaining between them. Germline CDR1 reads SGHVS; CDR2 reads FNYEAQ. The sample is drawn from a study of T cell repertoires in cytomegalovirus infection. About the research overall: Evidence of both CMV infection and a matching HLA type came from public TCR beta signatures.

Study findings and constraints: Ex vivo, HLA-C-restricted CMV-specific TCR beta clonotypes prevailed over the rest of the response. Pooled public TCR beta family frequency picked out CMV carriers with the relevant HLA.

MiXCR, applied by TCRdb to the reads, yields one record per CDR3 protein. The sample has about 500,000 distinct CDR3 sequences, about 33% seen once. V usage is TRBV7-6 and J usage is TRBJ2-7; D is possibly TRBD1 or TRBD2 (6 bases each). The TCR sequence derives from a human donor in good health (CMV status not recorded). Some clones in this sample may be carry-over from other donors' samples. The material was cultured PBMCs, obtained from culture after CMV antigen stimulation. The CDR3 is CASSPDRTGGPSEQYF. CDR3 sequence (DNA): TGTGCCAGCAGCCCGGACCGGACTGGGGGGCCCTCCGAGCAGTACTTC.